These 12 T cell receptor beta chains share one sample of origin, sequenced in a study of CD8 T cells in Susac syndrome (dated 2019 in TCRdb). The library was obtained by the immunoSEQ multiplex PCR assay. RNA was extracted using the RNeasy kit, and about 0.5 to 1 ug of the RNA was reverse transcribed with random hexamers. TCRdb trimmed public reads at Q25 via fastp, called clones via MiXCR and kept in-frame beta chains. Rows merge per CDR3 protein into single entries with the most common DNA and genes. In all, the sample holds 100,000 to 150,000 distinct CDR3 sequences, and about 95% of those were seen once. 0.085% to 0.09% of the sample goes to the ten largest clones. The sample consisted of CD4+ T cells from PBMCs. Every receptor here comes from a human donor in good health.

This clonotype was counted once. This chain connects TRBV4-3 to TRBJ1-1, with TRBD1 as a possible D gene (5 bases). The CDR3 is 14 amino acids. Germline CDR1 is LGHNA and CDR2 is YSLEER. The V end lost 0 bases, the J end lost 6 bases, and 11 bases lay between the germline ends. CDR3 in amino acids: CASSQDRAGPEAFF. CDR3 sequence (DNA): TGCGCCAGCAGCCAAGACAGGGCCGGGCCTGAAGCTTTCTTT.

The chain has TRBV27 and TRBJ1-2; maybe TRBD1 (6 bases). Trimming took off 2 bases at V and 7 bases at J, with 14 bases between the two ends. The CDR3 runs 14 residues. Germline CDR1 reads MNHEY; CDR2 reads SMNVEV (reference sequence). The CDR3 is CASSLRGGVGGYTF. The CDR3 coding sequence is TGTGCCAGCAGTTTAAGGGGGGGCGTTGGTGGCTACACCTTC.

The gene calls are TRBV5-6 and TRBJ1-2; no clear D gene. This CDR3 is 14 amino acids long. Trimming shortened V by 0 bases and J by 2 bases, and 8 bases separated the two germline ends. The germline V gene encodes CDR1 SGHDT and CDR2 YYEEEE. CDR3 amino acids: CASSLGGKNYGYTF. Written as DNA, the CDR3 is TGTGCCAGCAGCTTGGGGGGTAAGAACTATGGCTACACCTTC.

The gene calls are TRBV20-1 and TRBJ1-1, with D possibly being TRBD1 (5 bases). Germline V gives CDR1 DFQATT, CDR2 SNEGSKA (reference sequence). The CDR3 totals 14 residues. Trimming removed 5 bases at V and 1 base at J, with 14 bases between. The CDR3 is CSARERRANTEAFF. Here the CDR3 DNA reads TGCAGTGCTCGGGAACGCAGGGCGAACACTGAAGCTTTCTTT.

The chain combines TRBV3-1 with TRBJ2-3, with D possibly being TRBD2 (5 bases). Germline V gene lookup returns CDR1 LGHDT and CDR2 YNNKEL (reference sequence). The V end lost 3 bases, the J end lost 2 bases, and 9 bases lay between the germline ends. CDR3 size: 14 residues. The chain's CDR3 is CASSHAGNTDTQYF. The CDR3 DNA sequence: TGTGCCAGCAGCCACGCGGGCAACACAGATACGCAGTATTTT.

The rearrangement joins TRBV19 to TRBJ1-1; 8 bases are a match to TRBD1. Germline CDR1 reads LNHDA; CDR2 reads SQIVND (reference sequence). The V gene end was trimmed by 5 bases and the J gene end by 0 bases; junction bases not matched to a gene: 8. This CDR3 is 16 amino acids long. CDR3 protein: CASSFRDRWMNTEAFF. The CDR3 DNA reads as TGTGCCAGTAGTTTCCGGGACAGGTGGATGAACACTGAAGCTTTCTTT.

The chain combines TRBV2 with TRBJ1-2; the match to TRBD1 covers 9 bases. This CDR3 has 14 residues. With V trimmed by 5 bases and J by 3 bases, 4 bases remained unmatched. Germline V CDR1 and CDR2: SNHLY, FYNNEI. The CDR3 region is CASSIQGADYGYTF. The DNA of the CDR3 is TGTGCCAGCAGTATACAGGGGGCGGACTATGGCTACACCTTC. The whole variable domain, remainder taken from reference TRBV2 and TRBJ1-2, is EPEVTQTPSHQVTQMGQEVILRCVPISNHLYFYWYRQILGQKVEFLVSFYNNEISEKSEIFDDQFSVERPDGSNFTLKIRSTKLEDSAMYFCASSIQGADYGYTFGSGTRLTVV.

The J gene is TRBJ1-1, the V gene TRBV20-1; TRBD1 matches 8 bases. This CDR3 comprises 15 residues. V trimming: 4 bases; J trimming: 3 bases; junction bases outside the gene matches: 10. In germline, CDR1 is DFQATT, CDR2 SNEGSKA (reference sequence). As DNA, the CDR3 is TGCAGTGCTACACGCGCAGGGGGCGCGGACACTGAAGCTTTCTTT. Translating it yields CSATRAGGADTEAFF.

The V and J genes are TRBV7-9 and TRBJ2-1, with D perhaps given as TRBD1 or TRBD2 (5 bases each). Germline V gives CDR1 SEHNR, CDR2 FQNEAQ (reference sequence). The CDR3 is made up of 13 amino acids. V shed 5 bases and J shed 12 bases, with 17 bases lying between them. CDR3 bases: TGTGCCAGCAGCCCCATCGGGACCGACCGGCAGTTCTTC. Its translation: CASSPIGTDRQFF.

The V gene is TRBV5-4, the J gene TRBJ2-4, with D tentatively TRBD1 (6 bases). V was trimmed by 4 bases and J by 0 bases, leaving 14 bases between them. Germline V gene lookup returns CDR1 SGHNT and CDR2 YYREEE (reference sequence). The CDR3 has 16 residues. This CDR3 is CASSIGTQLAKNIQYF. For the CDR3, the DNA is TGTGCCAGCAGCATAGGGACACAACTAGCCAAAAACATTCAGTACTTC. The whole variable domain, filled in from reference TRBV5-4 and TRBJ2-4, reads ETGVTQSPTHLIKTRGQQVTLRCSSQSGHNTVSWYQQALGQGPQFIFQYYREEENGRGNFPPRFSGLQFPNYSSELNVNALELDDSALYLCASSIGTQLAKNIQYFGAGTRLSVL.

CDR3 coding DNA: TGTGCCAGCAGCTTTTTCGCGACAGGGGGCGCGAGCTCCTACGAGCAGTACTTC. Its protein is CASSFFATGGASSYEQYF. The chain couples TRBV7-2 to TRBJ2-7; TRBD1 agrees at 10 bases. The ends lost 3 bases at V and 0 bases at J; junction bases unmatched: 11. The CDR3 contains 18 residues. Germline assignment: CDR1 SGHTA and CDR2 FQGNSA.

The chain has TRBV11-2 and TRBJ2-7, with 9 bases identical to TRBD1. Germline lookup yields CDR1 SGHAT and CDR2 FQNNGV. V shed 5 bases and J 6 bases; nucleotides not matched to a gene: 14. The CDR3 sequence is 16 residues long. CDR3 sequence: CASSLGPDRGRREQYF. The CDR3 DNA reads as TGTGCCAGCAGCCTCGGACCGGACAGGGGCCGCCGCGAGCAGTACTTC.